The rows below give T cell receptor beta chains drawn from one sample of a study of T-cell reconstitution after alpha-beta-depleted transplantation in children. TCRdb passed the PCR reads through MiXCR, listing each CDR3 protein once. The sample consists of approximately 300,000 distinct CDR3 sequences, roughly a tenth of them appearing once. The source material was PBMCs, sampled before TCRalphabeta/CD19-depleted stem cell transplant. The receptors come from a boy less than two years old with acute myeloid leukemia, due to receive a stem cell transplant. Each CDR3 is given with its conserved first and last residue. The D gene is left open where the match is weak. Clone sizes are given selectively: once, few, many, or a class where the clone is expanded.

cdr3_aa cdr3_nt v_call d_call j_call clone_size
CASSETSGGYYEQYF TGTGCCAGCAGCGAAACTAGCGGGGGGTACTACGAGCAGTACTTC TRBV3-1 TRBD2 TRBJ2-7 many
CASRTGYQGEQYF TGTGCCAGCAGGACAGGGTATCAGGGCGAGCAGTACTTC TRBV12-3/TRBV12-4 TRBD1 TRBJ2-7 many
CASSSPGGLEQYF TGTGCCAGCAGCTCTCCCGGGGGTCTCGAGCAGTACTTC TRBV13 - TRBJ2-7 many
CAWRKTLRGRRAYEQYF TGTGCCTGGAGGAAAACCCTCAGGGGAAGGAGGGCCTACGAGCAGTACTTC TRBV30 - TRBJ2-7 -
CSATTGGTNEKLFF TGCAGTGCTACCACAGGGGGCACTAATGAAAAACTGTTTTTT TRBV20-1 TRBD1 TRBJ1-4 many
CASSQDPPSGGARDTQYF TGTGCCAGCAGCCAAGATCCTCCCAGCGGGGGGGCCAGGGATACGCAGTATTTT TRBV3-1 TRBD2 TRBJ2-3 many
CATSRDTPYTQDTQYF TGTGCCACCAGCAGAGATACCCCTTACACCCAAGATACGCAGTATTTT TRBV15 - TRBJ2-3 many
CAISLDRGKETQYF TGTGCCATCAGTCTCGACAGAGGGAAAGAGACCCAGTACTTC TRBV10-3 - TRBJ2-5 few
CASSFSGIAFF TGTGCCAGCAGCTTTTCAGGGATAGCTTTCTTT TRBV7-9 - TRBJ1-1 few
CASSIRQSTEAFF TGTGCCAGCAGCATCCGACAGTCTACTGAAGCTTTCTTT TRBV11-2 - TRBJ1-1 many
CASSLGQHSYGYTF TGTGCCAGCAGTTTGGGACAGCACTCCTATGGCTACACCTTC TRBV12-3/TRBV12-4 TRBD1 TRBJ1-2 many
CSALGLAGIDEQFF TGCAGTGCCTTAGGACTAGCGGGAATCGATGAGCAGTTCTTC TRBV20-1 TRBD2 TRBJ2-1 many
CSAPGTLINTIYF TGCAGTGCCCCGGGGACACTCATAAACACCATATATTTT TRBV20-1 - TRBJ1-3 many
CASSLAGDRIYGYTF TGTGCCAGCAGCTTAGCGGGCGACAGGATCTATGGCTACACCTTC TRBV7-2 - TRBJ1-2 many
CATSRSGTPQPQHF TGTGCCACCAGCAGATCCGGGACCCCTCAGCCCCAGCATTTT TRBV15 - TRBJ1-5 many
CASSLPGQLYEQYF TGCGCCAGCAGCTTGCCGGGACAGCTTTACGAGCAGTACTTC TRBV5-1 TRBD1 TRBJ2-7 many
CASSWSLVYNEQFF TGTGCCAGCAGCTGGTCCCTAGTGTACAATGAGCAGTTCTTC TRBV7-2 - TRBJ2-1 many
CASSPLGTQYF TGTGCCAGCAGCCCGTTAGGGACCCAGTACTTC TRBV7-8 - TRBJ2-5 many
CASRGQGYTEAFF TGTGCCAGCAGAGGACAGGGGTACACTGAAGCTTTCTTT TRBV12-3/TRBV12-4 TRBD1 TRBJ1-1 many
CASSPPRRPGETQYF TGTGCCAGCAGCCCCCCCCGAAGGCCGGGGGAGACCCAGTACTTC TRBV11-3 - TRBJ2-5 once
CASSPRDRGQFF TGTGCCAGCAGTCCCCGGGACAGGGGGCAGTTCTTC TRBV12-3/TRBV12-4 TRBD1 TRBJ2-1 many
CSARERKWGSLHYGYTF TGCAGTGCTAGAGAACGGAAGTGGGGGTCCCTGCACTATGGCTACACCTTC TRBV20-1 - TRBJ1-2 -
CSARPGAGTGELFF TGCAGTGCTAGGCCGGGTGCAGGGACCGGGGAGCTGTTTTTT TRBV20-1 - TRBJ2-2 many
CASSTPERGWGSPLHF TGTGCCAGCAGTACACCCGAGCGGGGCTGGGGTTCACCCCTCCACTTT TRBV28 - TRBJ1-6 many
CASSLGGTEETQYF TGTGCCAGCAGCTTAGGGGGGACAGAAGAGACCCAGTACTTC TRBV11-3 TRBD1 TRBJ2-5 many
CSARGDSSGYTF TGCAGTGCTAGAGGGGACAGTTCTGGCTACACCTTC TRBV20-1 TRBD1 TRBJ1-2 many
CSVEVNTEAFF TGCAGCGTTGAAGTGAACACTGAAGCTTTCTTT TRBV29-1 - TRBJ1-1 many
CAISEMIEGRGDEQYF TGTGCCATCAGTGAAATGATAGAGGGCAGGGGGGACGAGCAGTACTTC TRBV10-3 - TRBJ2-7 many
CASSLASRIPYNEQFF TGTGCCAGCAGCTTAGCGTCTAGGATCCCCTACAATGAGCAGTTCTTC TRBV7-2 - TRBJ2-1 many
CSVRPPYGYTF TGCAGCGTTCGACCTCCCTATGGCTACACCTTC TRBV29-1 - TRBJ1-2 many